Listed here are 6 T cell receptor beta chains from one sample, sequenced in a study of CD8+ T cells in alopecia areata. Once RNA had been extracted, it was reverse transcribed into cDNA to act as the sequencing template. Measured with immunoSEQ multiplex PCR; TCRdb has only the in-frame clones, and not every one. This sample has around 140,000 clones, with approximately 49% found just once. The source was CD4+ T cells sorted from blood, collected at week 0. Receptors were obtained from a human donor with alopecia areata.

This chain joins TRBV6-5 and TRBJ1-5, with a possible D match to TRBD1 (6 bases). The CDR3 loop spans 14 amino acids. Trimming stripped 4 bases from V and 5 bases from J, with 12 bases between. Germline CDR1 is MNHEY and CDR2 is SVGAGI. The CDR3 sequence is CASSLNRADQPQHF. Written as DNA, the CDR3 is TGTGCCAGCAGTTTAAACAGGGCCGATCAGCCCCAGCATTTT.

The rearrangement uses TRBV9 and TRBJ1-1; D is perhaps TRBD1 (6 bases). With 3 bases removed from V and 1 base from J, the gap between germline ends came to 13 bases. The CDR3 extends over 15 amino acids. The germline CDR1 and CDR2 sequences are SGDLS and YYNGEE. CDR3 amino acids: CASSAPGTTNTEAFF. In DNA, the CDR3 is TGTGCCAGCAGCGCCCCCGGGACAACGAACACTGAAGCTTTCTTT.

The V call is TRBV4-2, the J call TRBJ2-1, with 10 bases lining up with TRBD2. The germline CDR1 and CDR2 sequences are LGHNA and YNFKEQ. V lost 3 bases to trimming and J lost 0 bases; unmatched junction nucleotides: 5. This CDR3 has 17 amino acids. Here the CDR3 reads CASSQQSSGSSYNEQFF. The CDR3 DNA reads as TGTGCCAGCAGCCAGCAATCTAGCGGGAGCTCCTACAATGAGCAGTTCTTC.

The rearrangement joins TRBV7-9 to TRBJ2-7; D is unresolved. The germline V and J ends were trimmed by 0 bases and 6 bases, with 6 bases remaining between them. The CDR3 is 12 residues long. Per the germline V gene, CDR1 is SEHNR and CDR2 is FQNEAQ (reference sequence). CDR3 coding DNA: TGTGCCAGCAGCTTAGCGCTGGGCGAGCAGTACTTC. Residues: CASSLALGEQYF.

The chain carries TRBV6-5 and TRBJ1-2; the match to TRBD1 covers 7 bases. V dropped 5 bases and J dropped 6; count of bases not matched to a gene: 9. The CDR3 loop spans 14 amino acids. Germline-derived CDR1 and CDR2 are MNHEY and SVGAGI. For the CDR3, the DNA is TGTGCCAGCAGTCTTCTAGACAGGGCCCATGGCTACACCTTC. Encoded protein: CASSLLDRAHGYTF.

This clone was observed a few times. The sample has other DNA sequences that encode this CDR3 too. V gene TRBV29-1 combines with J gene TRBJ2-5; no reliable D call. From germline, CDR1 is SQVTM and CDR2 ANQGSEA. The CDR3 sequence is 10 residues long. Trimming took off 3 bases at V and 5 bases at J, with 4 bases between the two ends. CDR3 loop: CSVEGETQYF. The CDR3 bases are TGCAGCGTTGAGGGGGAGACCCAGTACTTC.